This note documents a single T cell receptor beta chain sequence. This entry belongs to a study of cytomegalovirus exposure and HLA in healthy donors. Clones were sequenced by immunoSEQ multiplex PCR, and TCRdb holds only the in-frame ones, with some missing. The sample consists of about 180,000 clones, 86% of them appearing once. V lost 4 bases, J lost 1 base, and 10 bases lay in between. Looked up from germline, CDR1 is LNHDA and CDR2 is SQIVND (reference sequence). The CDR3 is made up of 14 amino acids. The rearrangement links TRBV19 to TRBJ1-1; D is undetermined. The sequenced sample was PBMCs. The sequence was collected from a man aged 18 to 30 in good health and CMV-seropositive. In DNA, the CDR3 is TGTGCCAGTAGTACCATTCCCGGGAACACTGAAGCTTTCTTT. Its translation: CASSTIPGNTEAFF. Full variable domain (missing parts from reference TRBV19 and TRBJ1-1): DGGITQSPKYLFRKEGQNVTLSCEQNLNHDAMYWYRQDPGQGLRLIYYSQIVNDFQKGDIAEGYSVSREKKESFPLTVTSAQKNPTAFYLCASSTIPGNTEAFFGQGTRLTVV.